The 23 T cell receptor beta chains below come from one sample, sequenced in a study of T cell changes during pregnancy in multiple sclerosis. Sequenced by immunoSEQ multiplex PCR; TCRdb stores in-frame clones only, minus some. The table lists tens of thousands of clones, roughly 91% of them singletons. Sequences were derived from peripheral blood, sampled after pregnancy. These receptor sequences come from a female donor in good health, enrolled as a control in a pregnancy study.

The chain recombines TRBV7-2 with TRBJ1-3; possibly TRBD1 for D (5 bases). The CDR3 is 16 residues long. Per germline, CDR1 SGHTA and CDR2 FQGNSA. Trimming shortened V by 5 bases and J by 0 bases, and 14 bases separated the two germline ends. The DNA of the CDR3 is TGTGCCAGCAGCCCCCGAGGGAGGGGCTCTGGAAACACCATATATTTT. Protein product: CASSPRGRGSGNTIYF.

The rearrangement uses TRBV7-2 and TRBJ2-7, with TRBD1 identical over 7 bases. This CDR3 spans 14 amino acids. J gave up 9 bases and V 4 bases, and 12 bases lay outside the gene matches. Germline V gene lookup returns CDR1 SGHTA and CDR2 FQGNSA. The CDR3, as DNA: TGTGCCAGCAGCTACCGAGACAGGGTGGAATGGCAGTACTTC. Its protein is CASSYRDRVEWQYF.

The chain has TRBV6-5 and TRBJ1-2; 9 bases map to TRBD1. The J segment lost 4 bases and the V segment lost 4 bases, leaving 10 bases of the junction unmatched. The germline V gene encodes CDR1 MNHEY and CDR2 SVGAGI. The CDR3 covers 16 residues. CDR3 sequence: CASSSLDRGSSYGYTF. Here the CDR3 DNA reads TGTGCCAGCAGTTCCCTGGACAGGGGTTCGAGCTATGGCTACACCTTC.

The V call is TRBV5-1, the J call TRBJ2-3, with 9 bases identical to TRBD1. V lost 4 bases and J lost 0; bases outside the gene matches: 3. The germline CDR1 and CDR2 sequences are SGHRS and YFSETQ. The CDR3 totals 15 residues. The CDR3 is CASSLQGASTDTQYF. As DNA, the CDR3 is TGCGCCAGCAGCCTACAGGGGGCCAGCACAGATACGCAGTATTTT. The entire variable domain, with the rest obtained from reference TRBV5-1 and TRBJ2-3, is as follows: KAGVTQTPRYLIKTRGQQVTLSCSPISGHRSVSWYQQTPGQGLQFLFEYFSETQRNKGNFPGRFSGRQFSNSRSEMNVSTLELGDSALYLCASSLQGASTDTQYFGPGTRLTVL.

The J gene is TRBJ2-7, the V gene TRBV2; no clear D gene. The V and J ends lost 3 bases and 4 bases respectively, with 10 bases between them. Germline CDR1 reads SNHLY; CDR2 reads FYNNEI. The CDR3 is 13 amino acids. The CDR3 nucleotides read TGTGCCAGCAGTGACACCCTAGAATACGAGCAGTACTTC. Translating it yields CASSDTLEYEQYF.

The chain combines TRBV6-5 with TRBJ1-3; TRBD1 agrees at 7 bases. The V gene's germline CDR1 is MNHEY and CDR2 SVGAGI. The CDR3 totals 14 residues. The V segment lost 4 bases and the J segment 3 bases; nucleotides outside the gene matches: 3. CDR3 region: CASSSGGSGNTIYF. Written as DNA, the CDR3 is TGTGCCAGCAGTTCAGGGGGTAGTGGAAACACCATATATTTT.

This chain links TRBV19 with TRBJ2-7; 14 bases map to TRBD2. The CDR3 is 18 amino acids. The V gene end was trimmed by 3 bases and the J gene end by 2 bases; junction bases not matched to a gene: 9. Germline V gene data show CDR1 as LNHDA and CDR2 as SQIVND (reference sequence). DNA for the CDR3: TGTGCCAGTAGTATGAAACCCCCGGGACTAGCGGGGGCCTACGAGCAGTACTTC. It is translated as CASSMKPPGLAGAYEQYF.

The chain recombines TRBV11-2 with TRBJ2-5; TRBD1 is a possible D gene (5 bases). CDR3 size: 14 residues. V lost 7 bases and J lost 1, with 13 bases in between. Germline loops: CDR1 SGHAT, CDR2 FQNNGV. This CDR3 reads CASKAGLSQETQYF. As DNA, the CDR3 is TGTGCCAGCAAGGCAGGGTTGTCCCAAGAGACCCAGTACTTC.

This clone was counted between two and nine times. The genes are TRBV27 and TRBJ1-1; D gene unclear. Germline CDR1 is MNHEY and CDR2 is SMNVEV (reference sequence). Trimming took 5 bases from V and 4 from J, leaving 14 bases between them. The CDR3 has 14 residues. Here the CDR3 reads CASSTSPGGTEAFF. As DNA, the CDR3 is TGTGCCAGCAGTACTTCTCCCGGTGGCACTGAAGCTTTCTTT.

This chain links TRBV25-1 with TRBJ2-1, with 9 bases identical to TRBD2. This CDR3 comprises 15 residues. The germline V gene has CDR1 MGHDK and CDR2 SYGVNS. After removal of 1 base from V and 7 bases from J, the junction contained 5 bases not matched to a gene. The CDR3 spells CASSEWGGGANEQFF. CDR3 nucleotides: TGTGCCAGCAGTGAATGGGGCGGGGGGGCGAATGAGCAGTTCTTC.

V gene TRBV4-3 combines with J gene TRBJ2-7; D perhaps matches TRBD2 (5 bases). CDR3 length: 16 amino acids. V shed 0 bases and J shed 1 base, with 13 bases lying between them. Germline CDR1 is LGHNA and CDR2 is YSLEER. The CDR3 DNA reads TGCGCCAGCAGCCAAGATCTCAAAACGGGGTCCTACGAGCAGTACTTC. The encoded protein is CASSQDLKTGSYEQYF.

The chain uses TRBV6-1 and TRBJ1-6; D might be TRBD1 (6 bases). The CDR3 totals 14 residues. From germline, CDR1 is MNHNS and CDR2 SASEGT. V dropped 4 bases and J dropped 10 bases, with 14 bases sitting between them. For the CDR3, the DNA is TGTGCCAGCAGTGGAGGGGGTTCGGTCTCACCCCTCCACTTT. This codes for CASSGGGSVSPLHF.

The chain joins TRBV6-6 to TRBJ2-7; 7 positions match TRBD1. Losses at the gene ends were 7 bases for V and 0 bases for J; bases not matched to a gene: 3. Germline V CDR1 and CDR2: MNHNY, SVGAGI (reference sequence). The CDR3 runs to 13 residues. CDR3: CASTTGASYEQYF. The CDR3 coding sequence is TGTGCCAGCACCACAGGGGCCTCCTACGAGCAGTACTTC.

CDR3 amino acids: CASSQGRLNHGYTF. CDR3 nucleotide sequence: TGTGCCAGCAGCCAGGGCAGACTAAACCATGGCTACACCTTC. The V call is TRBV14, the J call TRBJ1-2, with D hard to call. The germline V gene has CDR1 SGHDN and CDR2 FVKESK. This CDR3 comprises 14 residues. V gave up 3 bases and J gave up 6 bases, with 14 bases separating them.

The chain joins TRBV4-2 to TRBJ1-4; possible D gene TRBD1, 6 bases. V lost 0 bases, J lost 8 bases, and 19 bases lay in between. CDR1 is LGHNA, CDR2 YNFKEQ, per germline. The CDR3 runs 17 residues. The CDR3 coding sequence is TGTGCCAGCAGCCAAGAAATCCTCACAGGGTCGGGGGAAAAACTGTTTTTT. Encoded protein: CASSQEILTGSGEKLFF.

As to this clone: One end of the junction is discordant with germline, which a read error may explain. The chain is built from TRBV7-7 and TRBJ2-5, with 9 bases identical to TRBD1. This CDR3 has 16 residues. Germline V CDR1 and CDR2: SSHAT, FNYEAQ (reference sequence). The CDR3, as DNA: TGTGCTAGCAGCTTAGTACTGACAGGGGGGGAAGAGACCCAGTACTTC. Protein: CASSLVLTGGEETQYF.

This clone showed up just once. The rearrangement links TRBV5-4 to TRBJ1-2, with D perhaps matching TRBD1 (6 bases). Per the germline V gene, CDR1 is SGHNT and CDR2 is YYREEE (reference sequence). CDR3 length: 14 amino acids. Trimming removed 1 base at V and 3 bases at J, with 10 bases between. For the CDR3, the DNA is TGTGCCAGCAGCTTGCAGGCAGGGGACTATGGCTACACCTTC. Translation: CASSLQAGDYGYTF.

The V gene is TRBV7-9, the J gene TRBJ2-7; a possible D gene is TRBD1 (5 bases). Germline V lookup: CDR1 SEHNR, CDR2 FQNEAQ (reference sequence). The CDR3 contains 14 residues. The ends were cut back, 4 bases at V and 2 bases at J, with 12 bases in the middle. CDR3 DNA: TGTGCCAGCAGCTCCAATGGGGCCCCCTACGAGCAGTACTTC. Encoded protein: CASSSNGAPYEQYF. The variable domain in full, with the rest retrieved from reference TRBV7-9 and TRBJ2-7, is DTGVSQNPRHKITKRGQNVTFRCDPISEHNRLYWYRQTLGQGPEFLTYFQNEAQLEKSRLLSDRFSAERPKGSFSTLEIQRTEQGDSAMYLCASSSNGAPYEQYFGPGTRLTVT.

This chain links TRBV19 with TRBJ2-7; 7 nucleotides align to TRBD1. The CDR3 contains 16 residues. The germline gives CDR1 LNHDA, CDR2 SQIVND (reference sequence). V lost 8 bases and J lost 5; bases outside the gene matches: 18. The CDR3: CASSLLPNRGMDEQYF. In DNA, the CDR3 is TGTGCCAGTTCACTTCTCCCGAACAGGGGCATGGACGAGCAGTACTTC.

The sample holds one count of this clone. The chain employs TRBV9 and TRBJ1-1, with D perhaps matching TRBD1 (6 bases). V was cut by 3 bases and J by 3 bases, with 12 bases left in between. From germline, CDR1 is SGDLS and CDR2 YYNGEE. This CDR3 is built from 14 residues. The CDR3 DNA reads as TGTGCCAGCAGCGCACAGGGCATAGACACTGAAGCTTTCTTT. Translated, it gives CASSAQGIDTEAFF.

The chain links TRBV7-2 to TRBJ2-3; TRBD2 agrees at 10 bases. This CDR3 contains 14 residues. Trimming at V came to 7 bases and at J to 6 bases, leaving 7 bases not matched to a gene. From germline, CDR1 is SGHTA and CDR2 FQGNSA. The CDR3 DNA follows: TGTGCCAGCAACCTCCGACTAGCGGGTGATACGCAGTATTTT. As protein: CASNLRLAGDTQYF. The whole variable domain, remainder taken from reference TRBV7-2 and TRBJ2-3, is GAGVSQSPSNKVTEKGKDVELRCDPISGHTALYWYRQSLGQGLEFLIYFQGNSAPDKSGLPSDRFSAERTGGSVSTLTIQRTQQEDSAVYLCASNLRLAGDTQYFGPGTRLTVL.

In DNA form, the CDR3 reads TGTGCCAGCAGTGTCGACAGACAATACACTGAAGCTTTCTTT. It specifies CASSVDRQYTEAFF. This rearrangement joins TRBV2 to TRBJ1-1, with D possibly being TRBD1 (5 bases). Germline V gene data show CDR1 as SNHLY and CDR2 as FYNNEI. CDR3 size: 14 residues. Trimming took 4 bases from V and 3 from J, leaving 12 bases between them.

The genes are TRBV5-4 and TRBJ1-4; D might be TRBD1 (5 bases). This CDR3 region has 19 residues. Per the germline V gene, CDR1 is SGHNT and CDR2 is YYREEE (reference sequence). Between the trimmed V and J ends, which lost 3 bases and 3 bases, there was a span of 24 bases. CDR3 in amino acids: CASSSGLDKKNKANEKLFF. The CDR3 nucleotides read TGTGCCAGCAGCTCAGGGTTGGACAAGAAAAATAAAGCTAATGAAAAACTGTTTTTT.